The 27 T cell receptor beta chains given below trace back to one sample, sequenced in a study of blood T cell repertoires in COVID-19. The method was immunoSEQ multiplex PCR; TCRdb's version includes in-frame clones alone and lacks a portion of them. The table records just over 250,000 clones, about 87% of them present only once. The sequenced sample consisted of peripheral blood. The source is a woman between 50 and 59 years old with acute or convalescent COVID-19.

J is TRBJ2-4 and V is TRBV30; TRBD1 might be the D (5 bases). Germline loops: CDR1 GTSNPN, CDR2 SVGIG (reference sequence). CDR3 length: 12 residues. V lost 4 bases to trimming and J lost 6 bases, with 10 bases between them. The CDR3 DNA sequence: TGTGCCTGGACCGACAGTCCAAACATTCAGTACTTC. Translated, it gives CAWTDSPNIQYF.

This rearrangement joins TRBV2 to TRBJ1-5; D remains unclear. The germline gives CDR1 SNHLY, CDR2 FYNNEI. The CDR3 spans 14 residues. V was clipped by 5 bases and J by 0 bases, with 8 bases between them. CDR3 sequence: CASSQDYSNQPQHF. CDR3 bases: TGTGCCAGCAGTCAGGATTATAGCAATCAGCCCCAGCATTTT.

In nucleotides, the CDR3 is TGTGCCAGCAGCGGACAAGGGCCGAGGGAAAAACTGTTTTTT. This sequence encodes CASSGQGPREKLFF. The chain couples TRBV11-2 to TRBJ1-4; possibly TRBD1 for D (5 bases). CDR1 is SGHAT, CDR2 FQNNGV, per germline. The CDR3 contains 14 residues. Deletions cut 5 bases from V and 8 bases from J, with 15 bases between.

V is TRBV24-1 and J is TRBJ2-7; 13 bases line up with TRBD2. Trimming at V came to 4 bases and at J to 5 bases, leaving 4 bases not matched to a gene. Germline assignment: CDR1 KGHDR and CDR2 SFDVKD. The CDR3 is 15 amino acids. The CDR3 DNA reads as TGTGCCACCAGTGACAGGACTAGCGGGAGCCACGAGCAGTACTTC. It codes for CATSDRTSGSHEQYF.

The gene calls are TRBV7-9 and TRBJ2-7; D ambiguous. The germline CDR1 and CDR2 sequences are SEHNR and FQNEAQ (reference sequence). The CDR3 covers 13 residues. Trimming left V 5 bases short and J 3 bases short, with 11 bases between. The CDR3 reads CASSRRALYEQYF. CDR3 nucleotide sequence: TGTGCCAGCAGCCGTAGAGCACTCTACGAGCAGTACTTC.

The chain links TRBV2 to TRBJ1-4, with D possibly TRBD1 on 5 matching bases. In germline, CDR1 is SNHLY, CDR2 FYNNEI. V dropped 4 bases and J dropped 2 bases, with 23 bases sitting between them. This CDR3 has 19 residues. The CDR3 DNA sequence: TGTGCCAGCAGTGGGCGACACAGTAAATCAGGGCCCACTAATGAAAAACTGTTTTTT. It is translated as CASSGRHSKSGPTNEKLFF.

The CDR3 is CASSPSDLQETQYF. CDR3 bases: TGTGCCAGCAGTCCCTCGGACTTACAAGAGACCCAGTACTTC. The rearrangement links TRBV2 to TRBJ2-5; a possible D gene is TRBD2 (5 bases). Per germline, CDR1 SNHLY and CDR2 FYNNEI. V shed 5 bases and J shed 2 bases, with 12 bases lying between them. CDR3 size: 14 residues.

The chain joins TRBV10-2 to TRBJ2-5; 9 nucleotides align to TRBD2. The CDR3 totals 15 residues. Trimming at V came to 6 bases and at J to 5 bases, leaving 10 bases not matched to a gene. CDR1 is WSHSY and CDR2 is SAAADI in the germline V gene. The CDR3 region has the DNA TGCGCCAGCAGAGATCCGGGACTAGCATCTGAGACCCAGTACTTC. Its translation is CASRDPGLASETQYF.

The V call is TRBV7-8, the J call TRBJ2-1; D is undetermined. Germline V gene sequence: CDR1 SGHVS, CDR2 FQNEAQ. V lost 5 bases and J lost 1, with 9 bases in between. This CDR3 comprises 14 residues. This CDR3 reads CASSLPRSYNEQFF. The CDR3 nucleotides are TGTGCCAGCAGCCTTCCTCGGTCCTACAATGAGCAGTTCTTC. The full variable domain, in which reference TRBV7-8 and TRBJ2-1 provide the parts outside the CDR3, is GAGVSQSPRYKVAKRGQDVALRCDPISGHVSLFWYQQALGQGPEFLTYFQNEAQLDKSGLPSDRFFAERPEGSVSTLKIQRTQQEDSAVYLCASSLPRSYNEQFFGPGTRLTVL.

The V call is TRBV30, the J call TRBJ1-5; 11 nucleotides line up with TRBD1. The CDR3 has 15 amino acids. Germline loops: CDR1 GTSNPN, CDR2 SVGIG (reference sequence). The junction had 8 bases not matched to a gene; V was cut back by 4 bases and J by 6 bases. CDR3 loop: CAWKIGTGGTQPQHF. CDR3 nucleotides: TGTGCCTGGAAAATAGGGACAGGGGGAACTCAGCCCCAGCATTTT. Complete variable domain (other parts from reference TRBV30 and TRBJ1-5): SQTIHQWPATLVQPVGSPLSLECTVEGTSNPNLYWYRQAAGRGLQLLFYSVGIGQISSEVPQNLSASRPQDRQFILSSKKLLLSDSGFYLCAWKIGTGGTQPQHFGDGTRLSIL.

The chain uses TRBV30 and TRBJ2-5; D gene uncertain. The CDR3 covers 13 residues. Trimming removed 4 bases from V and 1 base from J, with 10 bases in between. Germline CDR1 and CDR2: GTSNPN and SVGIG (reference sequence). CDR3 region: CAWIPVTQETQYF. The CDR3 bases are TGTGCCTGGATCCCAGTAACCCAAGAGACCCAGTACTTC.

This clone was seen a handful of times. The gene calls are TRBV7-3 and TRBJ2-3, with D perhaps matching TRBD1 (6 bases). The V end was cut by 3 bases, the J end by 0 bases, with 10 bases between. The germline V gene has CDR1 SGHTA and CDR2 FQGTGA. This CDR3 has 15 amino acids. CDR3 loop: CASSFTGPSTDTQYF. The CDR3 region has the DNA TGTGCCAGCAGCTTTACAGGGCCTAGCACAGATACGCAGTATTTT.

The J gene is TRBJ2-5, the V gene TRBV9; weak D call: TRBD1 (6 bases). Deletions cut 2 bases from V and 5 bases from J, with 13 bases between. This CDR3 comprises 14 residues. Per germline, CDR1 SGDLS and CDR2 YYNGEE. The CDR3 is CASSVMGAGETQYF. CDR3 DNA: TGTGCCAGCAGCGTTATGGGGGCTGGGGAGACCCAGTACTTC.

The chain employs TRBV18 and TRBJ1-5, with D unclear. This CDR3 has 15 amino acids. The V end lost 3 bases, the J end lost 2 bases, and 11 bases lay between the germline ends. CDR1 and CDR2 from the germline V gene are KGHSH and LQKENI. The CDR3: CASSPAPEGNQPQHF. The CDR3 DNA reads as TGTGCCAGCTCACCGGCTCCCGAGGGCAATCAGCCCCAGCATTTT.

The gene calls are TRBV9 and TRBJ2-2, with unresolved D. In germline, CDR1 is SGDLS, CDR2 YYNGEE. V lost 0 bases and J lost 3, with 9 bases in between. The CDR3 covers 15 residues. CDR3 DNA sequence: TGTGCCAGCAGCGTAGAAGTCAGTGACACCGGGGAGCTGTTTTTT. It translates to CASSVEVSDTGELFF.

This clone was found once. The V call is TRBV29-1, the J call TRBJ1-1; TRBD1 is a possible D gene (5 bases). Trimming cost V 5 bases and J 5 bases, with 24 bases left between them. Germline V gene data show CDR1 as SQVTM and CDR2 as ANQGSEA. CDR3 length: 16 amino acids. CDR3 nucleotides: TGCAGCGTTATTTATGGGGGGGAACGCGGGCTGACTGAAGCTTTCTTT. Protein sequence: CSVIYGGERGLTEAFF. Using reference TRBV29-1 and TRBJ1-1 for the parts outside the CDR3, the full variable domain is SAVISQKPSRDICQRGTSLTIQCQVDSQVTMMFWYRQQPGQSLTLIATANQGSEATYESGFVIDKFPISRPNLTFSTLTVSNMSPEDSSIYLCSVIYGGERGLTEAFFGQGTRLTVV.

J is TRBJ1-2 and V is TRBV27, with D possibly TRBD1 on 5 matching bases. V was shortened by 5 bases and J by 0 bases, with 25 bases between the two germline ends. CDR1 is MNHEY, CDR2 SMNVEV, per germline (reference sequence). The CDR3 spans 19 residues. DNA for the CDR3: TGTGCCAGCAGTACCCTATCGCGAGCGGGGGAGCCTACTAACTATGGCTACACCTTC. It is translated as CASSTLSRAGEPTNYGYTF.

The chain uses TRBV28 and TRBJ1-5; unclear D gene. Trimming cost V 6 bases and J 7 bases, with 16 bases left between them. Germline loops: CDR1 MDHEN, CDR2 SYDVKM. The CDR3 spans 14 residues. This CDR3 is CASRVAGLEQPQHF. The CDR3 nucleotides are TGTGCCAGCAGAGTAGCGGGGTTGGAGCAGCCCCAGCATTTT.

The chain recombines TRBV19 with TRBJ1-2; possibly TRBD1 for D (6 bases). Trimming stripped 6 bases from V and 6 bases from J, with 14 bases between. CDR3 length: 13 amino acids. Germline V gene lookup returns CDR1 LNHDA and CDR2 SQIVND (reference sequence). CDR3 residues: CASSTRWTDGYTF. The DNA of the CDR3 is TGTGCCAGTAGCACCCGCTGGACAGATGGCTACACCTTC.

The rearrangement uses TRBV2 and TRBJ2-5, with D tentatively TRBD2 (6 bases). The germline V gene encodes CDR1 SNHLY and CDR2 FYNNEI. The CDR3 has 13 amino acids. V dropped 4 bases and J dropped 5 bases, with 11 bases sitting between them. The CDR3 DNA sequence: TGTGCCAGCAGTGTCCGGGAGCGGGAGACCCAGTACTTC. Residues: CASSVRERETQYF.

The chain carries TRBV19 and TRBJ1-2; no clear D. The CDR3 is made up of 15 amino acids. Between the trimmed V and J ends, which lost 9 bases and 8 bases, there was a span of 25 bases. From germline, CDR1 is LNHDA and CDR2 SQIVND (reference sequence). In DNA form, the CDR3 reads TGTGCCAGCAGCCCCAGCGGACTCATGGGAGGGGGCTACACCTTC. It codes for CASSPSGLMGGGYTF.

The chain carries TRBV24-1 and TRBJ2-5; D is possibly TRBD2 (6 bases). The germline V gene encodes CDR1 KGHDR and CDR2 SFDVKD. V was pared by 5 bases and J by 5 bases, with 11 bases between. The CDR3 consists of 13 residues. In nucleotides, the CDR3 is TGTGCCACCAGTGGCCCAGGGAGGGAGACCCAGTACTTC. Translated, it gives CATSGPGRETQYF.

This clone is a singleton in its sample. The rearrangement links TRBV10-2 to TRBJ2-7, with a possible D match to TRBD2 (5 bases). Germline V gives CDR1 WSHSY, CDR2 SAAADI. The ends were cut back, 8 bases at V and 2 bases at J, with 19 bases in the middle. CDR3 size: 15 residues. DNA for the CDR3: TGCGCCAGCCATATTTCGAGGGAAAGGACCTACGAGCAGTACTTC. Amino acids: CASHISRERTYEQYF.

The V gene is TRBV7-3, the J gene TRBJ1-1, with 7 bases lining up with TRBD1. This CDR3 has 15 amino acids. Trimming took 6 bases from V and 1 from J; bases not matched to a gene: 8. The germline V gene encodes CDR1 SGHTA and CDR2 FQGTGA. CDR3 residues: CASSFDRVGNTEAFF. CDR3 coding DNA: TGTGCCAGCAGTTTTGACAGGGTAGGGAACACTGAAGCTTTCTTT.

The CDR3 DNA follows: TGCAGCGTTGAAGATCCAGTAACTAACTATGGCTACACCTTC. Its protein is CSVEDPVTNYGYTF. The V gene is TRBV29-1, the J gene TRBJ1-2; no reliable D call. Germline V gene data show CDR1 as SQVTM and CDR2 as ANQGSEA. This CDR3 comprises 14 residues. V was clipped by 0 bases and J by 0 bases, with 8 bases between them.

This rearrangement joins TRBV18 to TRBJ2-7; maybe TRBD2 (5 bases). V was shortened by 0 bases and J by 0 bases, with 9 bases between the two germline ends. This CDR3 is 15 amino acids long. Germline values: CDR1 KGHSH, CDR2 LQKENI. CDR3 protein: CASSPPSGSSYEQYF. The CDR3 nucleotides are TGTGCCAGCTCACCACCGAGTGGGAGCTCCTACGAGCAGTACTTC.

V and J are TRBV5-4 and TRBJ2-1; TRBD2 aligns across 8 bases. Germline V gives CDR1 SGHNT, CDR2 YYREEE (reference sequence). J was trimmed by 6 bases and V by 5 bases; bases with no gene match: 10. This CDR3 contains 15 residues. The CDR3 loop reads CASRHGTRDFNEQFF. CDR3 DNA sequence: TGTGCCAGCAGGCACGGGACTAGAGATTTCAATGAGCAGTTCTTC.